This TCR beta chain originates from a study of T cells after yellow fever vaccination. Germline values: CDR1 SGHTA, CDR2 FQGNSA. V was shortened by 4 bases and J by 5 bases, with 14 bases between the two germline ends. This CDR3 is 14 amino acids long. Template switching by 5'RACE produced TCR cDNA, adding a universal primer site and UMIs. TCRdb reprocessed the 5' RACE reads via MiXCR and lists one record per CDR3 protein. The top ten hold 14% to 15% of the sample, which has some 400,000 distinct CDR3 sequences, about 6.2% seen once. The sample here was PBMCs, taken 5 days after the yellow fever booster vaccination. The sequence was obtained from a man aged 30-40 years who received the YFV17D yellow fever vaccine. The chain joins TRBV7-2 to TRBJ2-5; the D gene is possibly TRBD1 (6 bases). The CDR3 nucleotides are TGTGCCAGCAGCTACGACAGGTTTAAGGAGACCCAGTACTTC. It translates to CASSYDRFKETQYF.